This TCR beta chain emerged from a study of shared clonotypes between healthy human individuals. Study-wide results and limits: The rarefaction results pointed to incomplete sorted-subset sequencing despite large depth.

This clone has only one observation. Its specificity is unknown. Libraries were prepared by immunoSEQ multiplex PCR; TCRdb keeps only in-frame clonotypes and omits some of them. The sample lists over a million clones, approximately 98.5% occurring once. V lost 0 bases and J lost 0, with 9 bases in between. The CDR3 is made up of 16 amino acids. Germline CDR1 is LGHNA and CDR2 is YNFKEQ. The genes are TRBV4-2 and TRBJ2-1; D is unresolved. The specimen sequenced was naive CD4+ T cells sorted from blood. Subset indicated: CD45RA+ positively selected. This clonotype originated in a man between 25 and 39 years old in good health. The CDR3 sequence: CASSQEARSSYNEQFF. CDR3 bases: TGTGCCAGCAGCCAAGAGGCCCGGAGCTCCTACAATGAGCAGTTCTTC.